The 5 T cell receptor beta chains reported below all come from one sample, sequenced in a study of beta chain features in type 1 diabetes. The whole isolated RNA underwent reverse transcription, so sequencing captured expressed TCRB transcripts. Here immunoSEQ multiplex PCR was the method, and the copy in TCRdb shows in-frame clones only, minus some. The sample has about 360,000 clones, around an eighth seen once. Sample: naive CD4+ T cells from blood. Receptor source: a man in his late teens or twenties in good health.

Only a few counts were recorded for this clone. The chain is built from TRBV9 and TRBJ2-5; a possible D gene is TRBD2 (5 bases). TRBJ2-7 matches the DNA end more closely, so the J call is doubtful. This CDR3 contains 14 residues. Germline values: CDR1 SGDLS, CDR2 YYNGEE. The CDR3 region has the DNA TGTGCCAGCAGCAGTGAGGGTAGGCGCTACGAGCAGTACTTC. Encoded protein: CASSSEGRRYEQYF.

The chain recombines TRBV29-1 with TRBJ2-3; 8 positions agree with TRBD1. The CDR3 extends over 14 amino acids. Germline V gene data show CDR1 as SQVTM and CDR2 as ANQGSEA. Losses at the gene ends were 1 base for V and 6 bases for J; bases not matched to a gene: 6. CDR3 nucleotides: TGCAGCGTTGAAGGAGGACAGGGTATGGATACGCAGTATTTT. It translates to CSVEGGQGMDTQYF.

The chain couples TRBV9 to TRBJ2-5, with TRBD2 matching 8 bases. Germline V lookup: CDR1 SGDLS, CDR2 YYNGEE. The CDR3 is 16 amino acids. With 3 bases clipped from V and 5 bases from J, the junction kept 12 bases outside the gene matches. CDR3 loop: CASSEKGGGGRETQYF. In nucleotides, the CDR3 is TGTGCCAGCAGCGAAAAAGGAGGCGGGGGGAGGGAGACCCAGTACTTC.

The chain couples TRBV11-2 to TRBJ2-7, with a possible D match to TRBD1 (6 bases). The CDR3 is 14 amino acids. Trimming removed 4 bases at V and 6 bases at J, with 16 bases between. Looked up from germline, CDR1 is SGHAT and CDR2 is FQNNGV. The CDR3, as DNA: TGTGCCAGCAGCTCTTTACAGGGAACTCGCGAGCAGTACTTC. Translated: CASSSLQGTREQYF.

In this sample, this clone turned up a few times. CDR3 residues: CASSLAQGNEQFF. The CDR3 region has the DNA TGCGCCAGCAGCTTGGCCCAGGGGAATGAGCAGTTCTTC. V is TRBV5-1 and J is TRBJ2-1, with D tentatively TRBD1 (6 bases). There are 13 residues in the CDR3. Trimming shortened V by 0 bases and J by 7 bases, and 8 bases separated the two germline ends. Germline CDR1 reads SGHRS; CDR2 reads YFSETQ.